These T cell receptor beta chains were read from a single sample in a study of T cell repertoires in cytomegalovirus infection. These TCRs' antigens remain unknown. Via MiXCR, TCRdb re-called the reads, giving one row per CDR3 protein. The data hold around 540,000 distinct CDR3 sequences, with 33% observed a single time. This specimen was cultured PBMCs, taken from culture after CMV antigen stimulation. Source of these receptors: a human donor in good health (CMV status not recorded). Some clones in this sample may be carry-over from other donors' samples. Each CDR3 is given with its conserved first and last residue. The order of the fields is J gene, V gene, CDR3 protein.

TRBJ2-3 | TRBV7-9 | CASSLTDTDTQYF
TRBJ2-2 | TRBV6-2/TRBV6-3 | CASSKVAGGRNTGELFF
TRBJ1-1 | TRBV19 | CASSLGHRGAEAFF
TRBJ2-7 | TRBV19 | CASSSRGGPTYEQYF
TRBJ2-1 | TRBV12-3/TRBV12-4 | CASSSPPNYNEQFF
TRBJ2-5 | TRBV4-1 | CASSQGSGWGETQYF
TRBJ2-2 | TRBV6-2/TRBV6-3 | CASSYGNRLGAGTGELFF
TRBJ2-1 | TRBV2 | CASSSMGRENEQFF
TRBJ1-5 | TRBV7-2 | CASSYGQEYGQPQHF
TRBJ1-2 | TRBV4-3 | CASSQEGAGYGYTF
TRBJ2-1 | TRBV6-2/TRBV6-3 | CASSQTLNEQFF
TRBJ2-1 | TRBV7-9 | CASSSRGLAGRNEQFF
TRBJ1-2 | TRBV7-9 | CASSNHGYTF
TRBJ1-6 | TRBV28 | CASMEGGRTNSPLHF
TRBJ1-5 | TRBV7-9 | CASSQGADQPQHF
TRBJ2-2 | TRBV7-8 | CASSLIGLAETGELFF
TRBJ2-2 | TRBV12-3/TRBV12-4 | CASSLGGGMDTGELFF
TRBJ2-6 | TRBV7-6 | CASSLVRRGPGANVLTF
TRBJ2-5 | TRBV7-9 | CASSLAIWGVQETQYF
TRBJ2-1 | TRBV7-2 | CASSWGLARGDEQFF
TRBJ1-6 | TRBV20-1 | CSAPRGDSVRGNSPLHF
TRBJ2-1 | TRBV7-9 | CASSYPLADNEQFF
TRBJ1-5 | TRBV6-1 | CASHQGSQPQHF